This T cell receptor (beta chain) is drawn from a study of T cells in Graves' hyperthyroidism and ophthalmopathy. General study points: Clonotypes that were expanded in thyroid above 0.001 mostly appeared in blood too.

Amplified TCR beta CDR3 regions came from RNA transcripts. The HTBI set primed first-round TCR CDR3 RT-PCR. TCRdb re-analysed the multiplex PCR reads in MiXCR, keeping a single row per CDR3 protein. Among roughly 170,000 distinct CDR3 sequences listed, about 9.4% were seen once. This clonotype showed up just a few times. Its antigen is as yet unknown. Germline CDR1 reads WSHSY; CDR2 reads SAAADI. V was cut by 6 bases and J by 7 bases, with 18 bases left in between. CDR3 length: 14 residues. The clonotype originates from a woman aged 18-29 years with Graves' hyperthyroidism that later progressed to Graves' ophthalmopathy. Material for sequencing was blood. The chain uses TRBV10-2 and TRBJ2-5; D call uncertain. The CDR3 region is CASRLRTNVGTQYF. In DNA form, the CDR3 reads TGCGCCAGCAGACTCCGGACGAATGTTGGGACCCAGTACTTC.